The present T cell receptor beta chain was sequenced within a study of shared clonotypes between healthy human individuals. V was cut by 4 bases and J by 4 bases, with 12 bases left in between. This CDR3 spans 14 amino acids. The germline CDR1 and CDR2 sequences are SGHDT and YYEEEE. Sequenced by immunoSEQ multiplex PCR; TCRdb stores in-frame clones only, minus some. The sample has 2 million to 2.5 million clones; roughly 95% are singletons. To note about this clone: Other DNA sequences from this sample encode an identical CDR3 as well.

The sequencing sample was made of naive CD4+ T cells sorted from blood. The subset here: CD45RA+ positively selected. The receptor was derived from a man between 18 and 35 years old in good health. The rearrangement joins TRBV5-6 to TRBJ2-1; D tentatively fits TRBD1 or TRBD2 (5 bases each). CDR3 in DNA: TGTGCCAGCAGCACGAGGGGCCGGTACAATGAGCAGTTCTTC. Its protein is CASSTRGRYNEQFF.